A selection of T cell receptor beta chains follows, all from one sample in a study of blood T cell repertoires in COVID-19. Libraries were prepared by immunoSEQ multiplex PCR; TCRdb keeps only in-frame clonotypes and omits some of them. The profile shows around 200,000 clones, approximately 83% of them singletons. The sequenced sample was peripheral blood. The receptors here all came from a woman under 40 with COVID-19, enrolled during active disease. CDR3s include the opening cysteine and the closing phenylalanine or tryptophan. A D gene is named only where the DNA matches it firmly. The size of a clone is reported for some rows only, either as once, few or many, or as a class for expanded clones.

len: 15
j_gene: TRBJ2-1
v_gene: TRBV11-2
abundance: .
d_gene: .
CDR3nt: TGTGCCAGCAGCCAGATCCCGGGGGGCAAGGGTGAGCAGTTCTTC
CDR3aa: CASSQIPGGKGEQFF

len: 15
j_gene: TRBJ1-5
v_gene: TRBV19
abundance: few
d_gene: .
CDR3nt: TGTGCCAGTAGTCCTAGTAGGGGGAGCAATCAGCCCCAGCATTTT
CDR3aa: CASSPSRGSNQPQHF

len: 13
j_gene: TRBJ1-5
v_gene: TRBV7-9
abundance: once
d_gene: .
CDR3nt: TGTGCCAGCACCAGTAACAGGGCCCAGCCCCAGCATTTT
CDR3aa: CASTSNRAQPQHF

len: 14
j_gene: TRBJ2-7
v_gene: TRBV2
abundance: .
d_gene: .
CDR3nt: TGTGCCAGCAAATATGGGGGGATCCCCAACGAGCAGTACTTC
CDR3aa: CASKYGGIPNEQYF

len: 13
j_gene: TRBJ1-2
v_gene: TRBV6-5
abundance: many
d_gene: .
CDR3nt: TGTGCCAGCAGTTACAACAAGGCGGCCGGCTACACCTTC
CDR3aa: CASSYNKAAGYTF

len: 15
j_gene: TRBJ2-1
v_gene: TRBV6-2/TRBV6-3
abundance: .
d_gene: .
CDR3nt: TGTGCCAGCAGTTATTCGACAGTAGGTTACAATGAGCAGTTCTTC
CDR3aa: CASSYSTVGYNEQFF

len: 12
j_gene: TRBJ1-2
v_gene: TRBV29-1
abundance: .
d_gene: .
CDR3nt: TGCAGCGTCTTGGACAGTTTCTATGGCTACACCTTC
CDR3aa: CSVLDSFYGYTF

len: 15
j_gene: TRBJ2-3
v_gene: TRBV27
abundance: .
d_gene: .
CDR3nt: TGTGCCAGCAGTTTAGGGGAGGCTAGCGCAGATACGCAGTATTTT
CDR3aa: CASSLGEASADTQYF

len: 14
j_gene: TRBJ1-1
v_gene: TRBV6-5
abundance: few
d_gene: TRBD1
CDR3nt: TGTGCCAGCAGTTGGGACAGGGTAAGAACTGAAGCTTTCTTT
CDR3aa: CASSWDRVRTEAFF

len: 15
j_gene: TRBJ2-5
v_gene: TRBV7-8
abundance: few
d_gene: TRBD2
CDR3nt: TGTGCCAGCAGCTTAGCGGGGGGGTGGCAGGAGACCCAGTACTTC
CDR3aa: CASSLAGGWQETQYF

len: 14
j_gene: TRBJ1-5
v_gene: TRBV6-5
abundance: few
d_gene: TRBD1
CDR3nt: TGTGCCAGCAGTTTCGCAGGGGGCGGTCAGCCCCAGCATTTT
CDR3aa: CASSFAGGGQPQHF

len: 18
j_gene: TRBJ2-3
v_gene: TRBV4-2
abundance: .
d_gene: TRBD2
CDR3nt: TGTGCCAGCAGCCAAGCAGGTCGTGGTAGCGGGAGCACAGATACGCAGTATTTT
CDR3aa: CASSQAGRGSGSTDTQYF

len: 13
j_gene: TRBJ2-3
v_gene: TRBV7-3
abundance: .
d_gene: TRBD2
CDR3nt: TGTGCCAGCGGGCTAGCGGGCACAGATACGCAGTATTTT
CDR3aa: CASGLAGTDTQYF

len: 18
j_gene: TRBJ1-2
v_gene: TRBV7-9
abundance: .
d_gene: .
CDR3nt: TGTGCCAGCAACTCCGGGACACGAGGTTTCTCGATTAACTATGGCTACACCTTC
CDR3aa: CASNSGTRGFSINYGYTF

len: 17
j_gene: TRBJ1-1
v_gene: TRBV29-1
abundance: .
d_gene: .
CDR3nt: TGCAGCGTTGATCTGAGATTCCGCAGGGGCGACAGCACTGAAGCTTTCTTT
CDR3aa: CSVDLRFRRGDSTEAFF

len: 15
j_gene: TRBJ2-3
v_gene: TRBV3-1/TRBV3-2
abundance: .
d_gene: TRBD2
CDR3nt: TGTGCCAGCAGCCAAGGGACTAGCGTATCAGATACGCAGTATTTT
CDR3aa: CASSQGTSVSDTQYF

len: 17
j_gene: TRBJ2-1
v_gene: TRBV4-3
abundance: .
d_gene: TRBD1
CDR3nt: TGCGCCAGCAGCCAAGAGTTTGACAGGGATTTCTACAATGAGCAGTTCTTC
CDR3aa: CASSQEFDRDFYNEQFF

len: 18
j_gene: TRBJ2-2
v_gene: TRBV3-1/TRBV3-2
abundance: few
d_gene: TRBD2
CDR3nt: TGTGCCAGCAGCCAGCGTCGGGCGGGAGGCGCGGTCACCGGGGAGCTGTTTTTT
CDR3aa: CASSQRRAGGAVTGELFF

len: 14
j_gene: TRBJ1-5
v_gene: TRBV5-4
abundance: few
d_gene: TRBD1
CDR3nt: TGTGCCAGCAGCTTGGGACAGGGAGATCAGCCCCAGCATTTT
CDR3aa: CASSLGQGDQPQHF

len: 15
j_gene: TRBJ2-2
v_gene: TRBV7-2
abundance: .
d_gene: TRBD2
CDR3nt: TGTGCCAGCAGCAAGGGACTAGCGAACACCGGGGAGCTGTTTTTT
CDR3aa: CASSKGLANTGELFF

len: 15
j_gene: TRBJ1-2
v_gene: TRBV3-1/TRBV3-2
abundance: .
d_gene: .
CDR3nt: TGTGCCAGCAGCCAAGATGCCGGGGATAACTATGGCTACACCTTC
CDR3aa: CASSQDAGDNYGYTF

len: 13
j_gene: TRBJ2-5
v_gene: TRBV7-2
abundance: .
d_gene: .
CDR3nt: TGTGCCAGCGCCCCGAGCCTCCAAGAGACCCAGTACTTC
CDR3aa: CASAPSLQETQYF

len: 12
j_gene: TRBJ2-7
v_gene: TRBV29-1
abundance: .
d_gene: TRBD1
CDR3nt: TGCAGCGGGGGGACAGGGGACTACGAGCAGTACTTC
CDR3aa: CSGGTGDYEQYF

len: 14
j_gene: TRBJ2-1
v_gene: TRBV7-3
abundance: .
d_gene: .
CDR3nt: TGTGCCAGCAGCGCGTTGGGGGGAAACGATGAGCAGTTCTTC
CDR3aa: CASSALGGNDEQFF

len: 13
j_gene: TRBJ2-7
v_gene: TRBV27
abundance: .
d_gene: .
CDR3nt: TGTGCCAGCACGGACAGGTGGGGGGTGGAGCAGTACTTC
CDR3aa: CASTDRWGVEQYF

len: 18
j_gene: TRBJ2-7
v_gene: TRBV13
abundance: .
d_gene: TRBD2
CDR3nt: TGTGCCAGCAGCCGAAGACTAGCGGGGGACTTAGCGTCCTACGAGCAGTACTTC
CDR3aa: CASSRRLAGDLASYEQYF

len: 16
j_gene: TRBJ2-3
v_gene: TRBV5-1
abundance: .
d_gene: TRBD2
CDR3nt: TGCGCCAGCAGACTTGGGACTAGCGGGGACACAGATACGCAGTATTTT
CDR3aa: CASRLGTSGDTDTQYF

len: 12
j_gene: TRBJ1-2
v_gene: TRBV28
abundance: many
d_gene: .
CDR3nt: TGTGCCAGCAGTTTACTTTTCGGTGGCTACACCTTC
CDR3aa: CASSLLFGGYTF

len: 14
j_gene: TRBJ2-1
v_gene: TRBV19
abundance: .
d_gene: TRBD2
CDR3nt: TGTGCCAGTAGTATAGTGCCGGGAGGGAATGAGCAGTTCTTC
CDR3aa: CASSIVPGGNEQFF

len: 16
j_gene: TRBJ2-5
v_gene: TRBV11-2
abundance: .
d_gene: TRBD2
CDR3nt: TGTGCCAGCAGTCAAGAAGATAGCGGGAGAGGGGAGACCCAGTACTTC
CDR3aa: CASSQEDSGRGETQYF

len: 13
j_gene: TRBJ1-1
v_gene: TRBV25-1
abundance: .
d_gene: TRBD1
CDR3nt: TGTGCCAGCAGAAGGGACAGGGGAACTGAAGCTTTCTTT
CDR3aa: CASRRDRGTEAFF

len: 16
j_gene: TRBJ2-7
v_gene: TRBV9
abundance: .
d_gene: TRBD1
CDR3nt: TGTGCCAGCAGCCTCGGTGGGACAGGGCTCCCCTACGAGCAGTACTTC
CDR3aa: CASSLGGTGLPYEQYF

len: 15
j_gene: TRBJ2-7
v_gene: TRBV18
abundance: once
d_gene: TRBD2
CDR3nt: TGTGCCAGCTCACAGACTAGCGGGAGGAACGACGAGCAGTACTTC
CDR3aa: CASSQTSGRNDEQYF

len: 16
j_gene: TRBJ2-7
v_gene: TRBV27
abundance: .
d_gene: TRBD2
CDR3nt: TGTGCCAGCAGTGACGGACTAGCGGGAGCTTCCTACGAGCAGTACTTC
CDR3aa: CASSDGLAGASYEQYF

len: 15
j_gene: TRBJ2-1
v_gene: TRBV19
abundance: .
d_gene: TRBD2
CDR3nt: TGTGCCAGTAGTCCGATAGCGGGAGGGGACAATGAGCAGTTCTTC
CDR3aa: CASSPIAGGDNEQFF

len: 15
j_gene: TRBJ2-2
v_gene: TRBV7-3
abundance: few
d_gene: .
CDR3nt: TGTGCCAGCAGCCCGAGTCCGAGGAACACCGGGGAGCTGTTTTTT
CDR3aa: CASSPSPRNTGELFF

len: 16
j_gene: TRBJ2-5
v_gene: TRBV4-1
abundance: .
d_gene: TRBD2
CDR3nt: TGCGCCAGCAGCCAAGATACTGGAGCGGGGCAAGAGACCCAGTACTTC
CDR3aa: CASSQDTGAGQETQYF

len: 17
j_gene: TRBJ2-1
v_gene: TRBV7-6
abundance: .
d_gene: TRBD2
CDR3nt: TGTGCCAGCAGCGAAACTAGCGGGACCTTCTCCTACAATGAGCAGTTCTTC
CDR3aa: CASSETSGTFSYNEQFF

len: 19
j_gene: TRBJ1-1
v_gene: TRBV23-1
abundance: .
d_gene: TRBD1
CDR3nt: TGCGCCAGCAGTCAACCCGCCGTTTGGGACAGGGGGCCGAACACTGAAGCTTTCTTT
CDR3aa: CASSQPAVWDRGPNTEAFF

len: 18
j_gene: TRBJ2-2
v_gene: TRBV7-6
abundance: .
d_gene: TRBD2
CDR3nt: TGTGCCAGCAGCTTACGCCCTCCAGCGGGAGGGCCCACCGGGGAGCTGTTTTTT
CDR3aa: CASSLRPPAGGPTGELFF

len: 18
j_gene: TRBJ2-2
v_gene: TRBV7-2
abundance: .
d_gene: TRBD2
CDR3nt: TGTGCCAGCAGCTTTCAAGCTAGCGGGAGGGCCCAGACCGGGGAGCTGTTTTTT
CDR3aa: CASSFQASGRAQTGELFF

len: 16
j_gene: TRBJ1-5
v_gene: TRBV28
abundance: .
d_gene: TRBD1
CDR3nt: TGTGCCAGCAGCGTCACAGGGGGAATTAGCAATCAGCCCCAGCATTTT
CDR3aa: CASSVTGGISNQPQHF

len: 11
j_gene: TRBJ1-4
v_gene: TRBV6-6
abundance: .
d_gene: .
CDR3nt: TGTGCCAGCAGTTCGGGGGAAAAACTGTTTTTT
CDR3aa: CASSSGEKLFF

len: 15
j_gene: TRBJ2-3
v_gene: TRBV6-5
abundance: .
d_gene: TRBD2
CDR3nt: TGTGCCAGCAGTCGTCTAGCGGGGGGTTCAGATACGCAGTATTTT
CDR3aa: CASSRLAGGSDTQYF

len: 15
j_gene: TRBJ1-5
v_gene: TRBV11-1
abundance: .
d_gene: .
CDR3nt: TGTGCCAGCAGTACCAGGGCGCCGGGCAATCAGCCCCAGCATTTT
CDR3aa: CASSTRAPGNQPQHF

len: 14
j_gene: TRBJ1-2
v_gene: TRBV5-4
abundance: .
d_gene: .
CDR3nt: TGTGCCAGCAGCAGGGGGGGTGCAGGGAACGGCTACACCTTC
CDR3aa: CASSRGGAGNGYTF

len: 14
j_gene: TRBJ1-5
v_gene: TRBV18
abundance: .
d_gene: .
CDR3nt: TGTGCCAGCTCACCAGGGCCTGGCAATCAGCCCCAGCATTTT
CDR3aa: CASSPGPGNQPQHF

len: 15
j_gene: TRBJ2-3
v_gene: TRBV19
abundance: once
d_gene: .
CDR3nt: TGTGCCAGTAGTTTACAGGGCAACGGAGCAGATACGCAGTATTTT
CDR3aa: CASSLQGNGADTQYF

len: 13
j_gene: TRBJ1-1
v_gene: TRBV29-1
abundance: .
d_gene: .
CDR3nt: TGCAGCGTTGAAACAGGGATGAACACTGAAGCTTTCTTT
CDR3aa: CSVETGMNTEAFF

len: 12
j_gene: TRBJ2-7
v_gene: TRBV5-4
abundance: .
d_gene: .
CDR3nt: TGTGCCAGCAGCTTATCGCAGTACGAGCAGTACTTC
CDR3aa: CASSLSQYEQYF

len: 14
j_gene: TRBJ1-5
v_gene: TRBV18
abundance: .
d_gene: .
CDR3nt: TGTGCCAGCTCCCTAGGACATGACAATCAGCCCCAGCATTTT
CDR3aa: CASSLGHDNQPQHF

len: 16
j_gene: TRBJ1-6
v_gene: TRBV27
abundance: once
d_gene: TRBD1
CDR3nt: TGTGCCAGCAGTTCGCCCGGGACAGCAGGGAATTCACCCCTCCACTTT
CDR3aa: CASSSPGTAGNSPLHF

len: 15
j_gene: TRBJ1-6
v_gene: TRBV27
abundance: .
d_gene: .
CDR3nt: TGTGCCAGCAGTCCCCCCCGCAGGGCGGGATCACCCCTCCACTTT
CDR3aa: CASSPPRRAGSPLHF

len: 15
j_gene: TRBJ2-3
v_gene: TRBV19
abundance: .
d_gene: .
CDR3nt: TGTGCCAGTAACCCCCGAGGCCCGGGGATAGATACGCAGTATTTT
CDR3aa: CASNPRGPGIDTQYF

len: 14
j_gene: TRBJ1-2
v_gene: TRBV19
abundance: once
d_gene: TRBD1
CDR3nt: TGTGCCACCGCTAATACAGGGGGCAGCTATGGCTACACCTTC
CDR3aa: CATANTGGSYGYTF

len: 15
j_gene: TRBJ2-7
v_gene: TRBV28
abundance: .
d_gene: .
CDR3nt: TGTGCCAGCAGTTCCGGATGGACGGGGGGCCACGAGCAGTACTTC
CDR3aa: CASSSGWTGGHEQYF

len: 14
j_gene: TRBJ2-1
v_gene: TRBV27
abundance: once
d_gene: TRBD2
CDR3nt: TGTGCCAGCTGGGGACTAGCGGGATACAATGAGCAGTTCTTC
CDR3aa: CASWGLAGYNEQFF